This T cell receptor beta chain was documented in a study of vaccination and CD4 T cells after COVID-19. Study results and caveats: Looking at convalescent patients, a median around 90% of reactive clones were present only post-vaccination.

The Oncomine TCR Beta short-read assay was applied to DNA of cultured CD4+ T cells. Each CDR3 protein gets one entry after TCRdb re-called the PCR reads with MiXCR. This sample has approximately 10,000 distinct CDR3 sequences; around half occur once, and the top ten carry roughly a third. Concerning this clonotype itself: No antigen is known for it.

Treatment meaning: approximately 9-day PBMC culture with coronavirus spike peptide pools or control peptides (ViraFEST assay). Positive PCR tests were logged from March through December 2020, ahead of US Alpha, Beta and Delta variants. Negative selection was the method that isolated CD4+ T cells after around 10 days of culture. This CDR3 comprises 13 residues. V was trimmed by 6 bases and J by 2 bases, leaving 10 bases between them. Germline assignment: CDR1 LNHDA and CDR2 SQIVND (reference sequence). The chain recombines TRBV19 with TRBJ2-5; D is ambiguous. The sequence came from a human donor who had recovered from COVID-19. Sequenced sample: CD4+ T cells from blood, cultured in vitro. The CDR3 DNA sequence: TGTGCCAGTAGGTCTCAATCACAAGAGACCCAGTACTTC. Protein product: CASRSQSQETQYF.